This T cell receptor (beta chain) was observed in a study of blood T cell repertoires in COVID-19. In the study overall: PBMCs, B-cell-depleted T cells, or T cells provided the cDNA or gDNA that made up the material.

The V gene lost 3 bases and the J gene lost 3 bases, with 12 bases spanning the gap. The germline CDR1 and CDR2 sequences are MGHRA and YSYEKL. CDR3 length: 15 residues. Under the authors' procedure: Quantification of nucleated cells was approximated via reference gene primer amplification. Profiled with immunoSEQ multiplex PCR; TCRdb holds only in-frame clones, not every one. V and J calls plus clone size are reproduced from that table; the DNA served to infer D and trimming. The table shows around 200,000 clones, with roughly 90% occurring only once. The cohort comprised adults aged 18 to 89 years residing in about two dozen US areas. Membership in each cohort depended on participant-reported clinical history.

This receptor was obtained from a man younger than 35 with acute COVID-19. The V gene is TRBV4-1, the J gene TRBJ1-5, with D uncertain. Source material: PBMCs or T cells enriched from blood (not recorded which). CDR3 residues: CASSQAGRYNQPQHF. The CDR3 DNA is TGCGCCAGCAGCCAGGCGGGCCGGTACAATCAGCCCCAGCATTTT.